Shown below are 17 T cell receptor beta chains from a single sample sequenced in a study of CD8+ T cells in alopecia areata. Individuals with alopecia areata gave both lesional scalp punch biopsies and peripheral blood for collection. Extracted RNA was reverse transcribed, and the resulting cDNA served as sequencing template. Clones were sequenced by immunoSEQ multiplex PCR, and TCRdb holds only the in-frame ones, with some missing. The sample carries roughly 11,000 clones, 61% recorded once. Sequences were obtained from skin. The source is a human donor with alopecia areata.

This clone turned up a few times. The genes are TRBV5-4 and TRBJ2-7; D is unclear. The CDR3 loop spans 15 amino acids. V was shortened by 4 bases and J by 2 bases, with 16 bases between the two germline ends. CDR1 SGHNT and CDR2 YYREEE come from the germline V gene (reference sequence). The CDR3, as DNA: TGTGCCAGCAGCAGGGCAGGACGGAGCACCTACGAGCAGTACTTC. This translates into CASSRAGRSTYEQYF. The variable domain in full, completed from reference TRBV5-4 and TRBJ2-7, reads ETGVTQSPTHLIKTRGQQVTLRCSSQSGHNTVSWYQQALGQGPQFIFQYYREEENGRGNFPPRFSGLQFPNYSSELNVNALELDDSALYLCASSRAGRSTYEQYFGPGTRLTVT.

This clone was detected only a few times. V is TRBV29-1 and J is TRBJ2-1; D is uncertain. Trimming shortened V by 4 bases and J by 3 bases, and 7 bases separated the two germline ends. This CDR3 contains 12 residues. Germline CDR1 and CDR2: SQVTM and ANQGSEA. CDR3: CSVAPDYNEQFF. The CDR3 DNA follows: TGCAGCGTTGCCCCAGACTACAATGAGCAGTTCTTC.

V usage is TRBV7-9 and J usage is TRBJ1-3; tentative D call: TRBD1 (6 bases). Germline V gene data show CDR1 as SEHNR and CDR2 as FQNEAQ (reference sequence). V was cut by 3 bases and J by 2 bases, with 11 bases left in between. CDR3 length equals 15 residues. CDR3: CASSFGQKPGNTIYF. The DNA of the CDR3 is TGTGCCAGCAGCTTTGGACAGAAACCTGGAAACACCATATATTTT.

The chain carries TRBV30 and TRBJ2-5, with D hard to call. Germline loops: CDR1 GTSNPN, CDR2 SVGIG (reference sequence). CDR3 size: 13 residues. The V gene lost 1 base and the J gene lost 3 bases, with 9 bases spanning the gap. The CDR3 bases are TGTGCCTGGAGTGGACACTTGAAAGAGACCCAGTACTTC. Protein sequence: CAWSGHLKETQYF.

This chain joins TRBV7-9 and TRBJ2-3; TRBD1 matches 7 bases. Trimming at V came to 5 bases and at J to 6 bases, leaving 20 bases not matched to a gene. This CDR3 has 18 amino acids. The germline CDR1 and CDR2 sequences are SEHNR and FQNEAQ (reference sequence). The CDR3 region is CASSPDRTRPKIRDTQYF. CDR3 DNA sequence: TGTGCCAGCAGCCCGGACAGGACGCGACCTAAAATTCGGGATACGCAGTATTTT. Combining the CDR3 with reference TRBV7-9 and TRBJ2-3 gives the whole variable domain DTGVSQNPRHKITKRGQNVTFRCDPISEHNRLYWYRQTLGQGPEFLTYFQNEAQLEKSRLLSDRFSAERPKGSFSTLEIQRTEQGDSAMYLCASSPDRTRPKIRDTQYFGPGTRLTVL.

This clone was observed a single time. At one end the junction does not follow the germline gene, possibly because of a read error. The chain combines TRBV7-7 with TRBJ2-2, with D unresolved. This CDR3 spans 13 amino acids. Per the germline V gene, CDR1 is SSHAT and CDR2 is FNYEAQ (reference sequence). CDR3 nucleotides: TGTGCTAGCAGCGCCAGAGGCACCGGGGAGCTGTTTTTT. Translated: CASSARGTGELFF.

The chain employs TRBV21-1 and TRBJ2-1; the table's D gene call, TRBD2, was not cross checked with the DNA. TRBV21-1 is described as a pseudogene. This CDR3 is built from 17 residues. DNA of the CDR3: TGTGCCAGCAGCAAAAAGGAGGCAACCGCTTCCTACAATGAGCAGTTCTTC. The encoded protein is CASSKKEATASYNEQFF.

This clone has only a few counts. The rearrangement links TRBV7-2 to TRBJ2-7; 9 nucleotides agree with TRBD2. The CDR3 runs to 14 residues. Germline V CDR1 and CDR2: SGHTA, FQGNSA. The J segment lost 0 bases and the V segment lost 8 bases, leaving 5 bases of the junction unmatched. The CDR3 region has the DNA TGTGCCAGCGTAGCGGGGGCTTACTCCTACGAGCAGTACTTC. It yields the protein CASVAGAYSYEQYF.

This rearrangement joins TRBV2 to TRBJ2-7; 9 bases are a match to TRBD2. CDR1 and CDR2 from the germline V gene are SNHLY and FYNNEI. The CDR3 length is 15 residues. The V and J ends lost 6 bases and 2 bases, in that order; junction bases with no gene match: 8. CDR3 protein: CASRPLIAGAYEQYF. CDR3 nucleotides: TGTGCCAGCAGGCCCCTCATAGCGGGAGCCTACGAGCAGTACTTC.

The gene calls are TRBV5-4 and TRBJ1-2; D is ambiguous. The CDR3 has 12 residues. CDR1 and CDR2 from the germline V gene are SGHNT and YYREEE (reference sequence). Deletions cut 0 bases from V and 4 bases from J, with 4 bases between. In nucleotides, the CDR3 is TGTGCCAGCAGCTTGGATTCCTATGGCTACACCTTC. Amino acid sequence: CASSLDSYGYTF.

The chain joins TRBV6-5 to TRBJ1-2; 11 bases match TRBD1. Germline V gives CDR1 MNHEY, CDR2 SVGAGI. This CDR3 comprises 14 residues. V dropped 5 bases and J dropped 8; count of bases not matched to a gene: 7. Written as DNA, the CDR3 is TGTGCCAGCAGTCGCGGACAGGGGGCTGGGGGCTACACCTTC. It codes for CASSRGQGAGGYTF.

The CDR3 bases are TGTGCCTGGAGTGTAGTCCGGGAAGCTTTCTTT. It specifies CAWSVVREAFF. The genes are TRBV30 and TRBJ1-1; D not certain. The CDR3 covers 11 residues. Between the trimmed V and J ends, which lost 0 bases and 8 bases, there was a span of 7 bases. Germline loops: CDR1 GTSNPN, CDR2 SVGIG (reference sequence).

This clone was counted between two and nine times. J is TRBJ2-7 and V is TRBV14; the D call may be TRBD1 or TRBD2 (6 bases each). Germline V gene data show CDR1 as SGHDN and CDR2 as FVKESK. Trimming removed 2 bases at V and 2 bases at J, with 19 bases between. The CDR3 sequence is 17 residues long. Written as DNA, the CDR3 is TGTGCCAGCAGCCAAAGGGGGGTCGTACCAATCCCCTACGAGCAGTACTTC. Amino acid sequence: CASSQRGVVPIPYEQYF. Drawing the rest from reference TRBV14 and TRBJ2-7, the complete variable domain is EAGVTQFPSHSVIEKGQTVTLRCDPISGHDNLYWYRRVMGKEIKFLLHFVKESKQDESGMPNNRFLAERTGGTYSTLKVQPAELEDSGVYFCASSQRGVVPIPYEQYFGPGTRLTVT.

By share, this clone ranks as medium-sized. Other DNA sequences from this sample encode an identical CDR3 as well. This chain joins TRBV7-9 and TRBJ1-5; D is ambiguous. CDR1 and CDR2 from the germline V gene are SEHNR and FQNEAQ (reference sequence). The CDR3 contains 15 residues. V lost 1 base to trimming and J lost 0 bases, with 7 bases between them. The CDR3 loop reads CASSLGGYSNQPQHF. CDR3 coding DNA: TGTGCCAGCAGCTTAGGAGGCTATAGCAATCAGCCCCAGCATTTT.

V usage is TRBV6-6 and J usage is TRBJ1-3; 8 nucleotides align to TRBD1. CDR1 is MNHNY, CDR2 SVGAGI, per germline (reference sequence). V dropped 2 bases and J dropped 2; count of bases not matched to a gene: 5. This CDR3 contains 16 residues. The CDR3 DNA follows: TGTGCCAGCAGTTACGGCAGGGGGCTACCTGGAAACACCATATATTTT. Protein: CASSYGRGLPGNTIYF.

V gene TRBV7-9 combines with J gene TRBJ2-7; 12 bases line up with TRBD1. Germline values: CDR1 SEHNR, CDR2 FQNEAQ (reference sequence). V lost 5 bases and J lost 9; bases outside the gene matches: 14. The length of the CDR3 is 16 residues. CDR3 coding DNA: TGTGCCAGCAGCCCCCGGCCGGGACAGGGGGCTTCGGGGCAGTACTTC. This encodes CASSPRPGQGASGQYF.

This rearrangement joins TRBV6-5 to TRBJ2-1; D is possibly TRBD2 (7 bases). Trimming left V 8 bases short and J 7 bases short, with 15 bases between. This CDR3 is 13 amino acids long. Germline V CDR1 and CDR2: MNHEY, SVGAGI. The CDR3 region has the DNA TGTGCCAGCTGGCCAGGGGAGGGAAATGAGCAGTTCTTC. Its protein product is CASWPGEGNEQFF.